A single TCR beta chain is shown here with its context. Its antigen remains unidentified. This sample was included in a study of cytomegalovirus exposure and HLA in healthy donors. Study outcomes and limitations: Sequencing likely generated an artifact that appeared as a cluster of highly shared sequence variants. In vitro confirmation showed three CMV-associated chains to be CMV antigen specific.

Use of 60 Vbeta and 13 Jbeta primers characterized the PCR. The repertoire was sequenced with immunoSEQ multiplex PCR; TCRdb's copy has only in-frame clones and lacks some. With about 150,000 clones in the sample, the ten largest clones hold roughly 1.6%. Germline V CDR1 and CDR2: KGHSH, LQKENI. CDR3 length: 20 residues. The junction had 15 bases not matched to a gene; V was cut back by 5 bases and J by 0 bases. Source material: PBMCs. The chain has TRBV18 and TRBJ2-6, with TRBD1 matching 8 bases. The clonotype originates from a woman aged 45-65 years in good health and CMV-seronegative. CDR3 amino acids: CASSARLGTGVSSGANVLTF. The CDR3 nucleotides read TGTGCCAGCTCAGCACGCCTTGGGACAGGAGTTAGCTCTGGGGCCAACGTCCTGACTTTC.